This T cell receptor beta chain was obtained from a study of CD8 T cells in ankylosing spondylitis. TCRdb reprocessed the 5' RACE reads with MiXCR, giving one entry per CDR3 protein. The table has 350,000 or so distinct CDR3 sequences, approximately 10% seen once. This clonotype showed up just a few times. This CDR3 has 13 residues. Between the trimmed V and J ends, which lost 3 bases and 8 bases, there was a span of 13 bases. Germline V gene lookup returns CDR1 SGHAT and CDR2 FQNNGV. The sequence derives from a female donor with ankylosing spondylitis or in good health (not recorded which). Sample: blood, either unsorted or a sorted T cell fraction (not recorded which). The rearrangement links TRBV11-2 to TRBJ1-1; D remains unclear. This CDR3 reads CASSFPGPAEAFF. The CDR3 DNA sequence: TGTGCCAGCAGCTTTCCTGGCCCGGCAGAAGCTTTCTTT.